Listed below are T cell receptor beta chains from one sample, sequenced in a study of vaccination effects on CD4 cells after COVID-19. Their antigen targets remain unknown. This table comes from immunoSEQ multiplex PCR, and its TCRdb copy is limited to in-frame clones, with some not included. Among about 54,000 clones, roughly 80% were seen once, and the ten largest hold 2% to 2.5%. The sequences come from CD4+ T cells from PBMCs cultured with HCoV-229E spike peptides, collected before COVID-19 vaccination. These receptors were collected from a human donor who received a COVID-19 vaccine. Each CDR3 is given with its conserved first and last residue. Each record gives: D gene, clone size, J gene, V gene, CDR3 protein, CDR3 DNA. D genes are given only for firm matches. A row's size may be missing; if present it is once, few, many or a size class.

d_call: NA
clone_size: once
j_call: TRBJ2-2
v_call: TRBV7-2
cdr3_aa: CASSSYRATGELFF
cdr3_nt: TGTGCCAGCAGCTCTTACAGGGCGACCGGGGAGCTGTTTTTT

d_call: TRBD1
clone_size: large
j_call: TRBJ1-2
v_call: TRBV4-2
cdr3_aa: CASRETGGYGYTF
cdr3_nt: TGTGCCAGCAGAGAAACAGGGGGTTATGGCTACACCTTC

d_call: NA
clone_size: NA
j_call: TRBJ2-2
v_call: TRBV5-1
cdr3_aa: CASSVQGTNTGELFF
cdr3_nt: TGCGCCAGCAGCGTGCAGGGCACGAACACCGGGGAGCTGTTTTTT

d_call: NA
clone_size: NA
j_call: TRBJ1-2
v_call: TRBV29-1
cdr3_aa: CSVEDRGFDYGYTF
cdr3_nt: TGCAGCGTTGAAGATAGGGGCTTCGACTATGGCTACACCTTC

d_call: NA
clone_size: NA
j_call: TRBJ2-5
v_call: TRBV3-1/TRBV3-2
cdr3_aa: CASSQAETQYF
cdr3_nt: TGTGCCAGCAGCCAAGCGGAGACCCAGTACTTC

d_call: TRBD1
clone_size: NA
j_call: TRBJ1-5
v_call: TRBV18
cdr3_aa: CASSQQDRGGQPQHF
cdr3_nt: TGTGCCAGCTCACAACAGGACAGGGGAGGTCAGCCCCAGCATTTT

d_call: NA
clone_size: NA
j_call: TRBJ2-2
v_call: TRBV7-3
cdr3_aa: CASSSPANTGELFF
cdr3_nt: TGTGCCAGCAGCTCCCCAGCAAACACCGGGGAGCTGTTTTTT

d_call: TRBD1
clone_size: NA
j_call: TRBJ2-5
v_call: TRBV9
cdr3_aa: CASSVFTGGASETQYF
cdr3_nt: TGTGCCAGCAGCGTATTTACAGGGGGCGCTTCAGAGACCCAGTACTTC

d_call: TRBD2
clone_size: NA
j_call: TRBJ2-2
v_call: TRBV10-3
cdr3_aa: CAISEWGGTGELFF
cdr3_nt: TGTGCCATCAGTGAATGGGGGGGCACCGGGGAGCTGTTTTTT

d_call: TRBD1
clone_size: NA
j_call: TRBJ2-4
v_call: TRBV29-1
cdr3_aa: CSVEDRFRDIQYF
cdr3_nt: TGCAGCGTAGAGGACAGGTTTAGGGACATTCAGTACTTC